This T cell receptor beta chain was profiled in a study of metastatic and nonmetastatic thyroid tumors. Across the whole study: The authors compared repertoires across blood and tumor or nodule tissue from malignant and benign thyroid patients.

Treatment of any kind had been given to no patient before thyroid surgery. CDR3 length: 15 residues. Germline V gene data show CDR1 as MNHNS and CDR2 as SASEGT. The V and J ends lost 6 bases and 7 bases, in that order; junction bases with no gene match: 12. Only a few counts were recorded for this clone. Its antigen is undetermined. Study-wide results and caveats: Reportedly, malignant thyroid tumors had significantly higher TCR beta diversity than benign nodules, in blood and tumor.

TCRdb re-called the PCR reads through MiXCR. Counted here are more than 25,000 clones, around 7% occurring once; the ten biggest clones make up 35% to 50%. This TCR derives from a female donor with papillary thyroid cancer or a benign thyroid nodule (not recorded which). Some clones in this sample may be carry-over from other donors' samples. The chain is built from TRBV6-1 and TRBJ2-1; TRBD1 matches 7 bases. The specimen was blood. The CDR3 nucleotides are TGTGCCAGCAGGGAACCATACAGGGGTCGGAATGAGCAGTTCTTC. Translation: CASREPYRGRNEQFF.